This T cell receptor beta chain was identified in a study of blood T cell repertoires in COVID-19 (TCRdb year 2020). Regarding the complete study: The collaborator samples originated in the United States, Italy and Spain and spanned the acute and convalescent phases of COVID-19. HLA class I and class II types, where available, came from metadata supplied by the sample provider rather than from assay-based typing. A de-identified subject ID, COVID-19 status, age in years and sex were almost always included in the sample metadata. Subjects who had been exposed to COVID-19, were actively infected with it, or had recovered from it provided the deeply sampled blood TCRbeta repertoires that made up the dataset. The samples were drawn from the first 160 participants of the ongoing ImmuneRACE study and from more than 1,000 subjects provided by 6 global collaborators. The material from the prospective study consisted of cDNA or gDNA derived from T cells, B-cell-depleted T cells, or PBMCs. The repertoires were made available in a free public database intended to serve as a resource for research on the immune response to SARS-CoV-2. What the authors observed across the whole study: The amount of clinical and demographic metadata varied by source and participant and was provided uncurated.

Comments on this clone: The clone's antigen remains unknown. Base qualities are not recorded, but no much larger clone differs from it by a single base.

TCRbeta CDR3 regions were amplified from genomic DNA using the immunoSEQ Assay, a bias-controlled multiplex PCR. Processing in the source paper ran as follows. Nucleated cell counts per sample were estimated from amplification of reference gene primers within the assay. To quantify the absolute abundance of each unique TCRbeta CDR3 rearrangement, sequence reads were collapsed and filtered. For each sample, productive Simpson clonality was calculated by taking the square root of Simpson's diversity index across productive rearrangements. This immuneACCESS table, as held by TCRdb, lists in-frame sequences with V and J called but not all clones. Of the missing ones, under half trace to an unresolved V gene in checked studies; the others have no known cause. The V and J calls and clone size were taken over from that table, and D and trimming were inferred from the DNA. Across this sample there are under 200,000 clones, with approximately 80% seen only once. Under 8% of the sample rests with the top ten.

CDR1 and CDR2 are read off the germline V gene as SGHAT and FQNNGV. V is shortened by 4 bases, J by 3 bases, and the region joining them spans 10 bases. Including cysteine and phenylalanine, the CDR3 has 14 amino acids. The sequence is cut down to CDR3 DNA, 42 bases in frame from base 1. The collaborating institutions used their own protocols to collect whole blood in K2EDTA tubes. For TCRbeta analysis, collaborators shipped samples as frozen whole blood, isolated PBMCs, or DNA extracted from either of those sample types. The clonotype originates from a man aged 55 to 70 with acute or convalescent COVID-19. The chain employs TRBV11-2 and TRBJ1-5, with TRBD1 tentatively as D gene (6 bases match). The sample comprised peripheral blood. The nucleotides are TGTGCCAGCAGCTCCGGACAGTTCAATCAGCCCCAGCATTTT. Translated, this is CASSSGQFNQPQHF.